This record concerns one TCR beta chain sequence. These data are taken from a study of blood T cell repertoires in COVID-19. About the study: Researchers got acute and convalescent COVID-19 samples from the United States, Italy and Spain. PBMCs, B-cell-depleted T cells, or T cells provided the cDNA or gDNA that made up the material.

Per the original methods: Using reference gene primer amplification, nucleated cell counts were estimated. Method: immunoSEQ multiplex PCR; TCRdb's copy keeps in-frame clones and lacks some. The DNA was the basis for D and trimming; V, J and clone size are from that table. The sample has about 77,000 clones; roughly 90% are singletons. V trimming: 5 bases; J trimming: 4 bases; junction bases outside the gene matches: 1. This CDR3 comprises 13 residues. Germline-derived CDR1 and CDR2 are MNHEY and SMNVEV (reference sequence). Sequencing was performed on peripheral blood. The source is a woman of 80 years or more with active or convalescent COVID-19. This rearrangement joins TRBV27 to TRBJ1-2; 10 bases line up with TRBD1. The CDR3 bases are TGTGCCAGCAGTGACAGGGGGCTCTATGGCTACACCTTC. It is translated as CASSDRGLYGYTF.